Listed here are 26 T cell receptor beta chains from one sample, sequenced in a study of blood T cell repertoires in COVID-19. This table comes from immunoSEQ multiplex PCR, and its TCRdb copy is limited to in-frame clones, with some not included. The sample includes 200,000 to 250,000 clones, about 83% of them seen just once. Sequenced input: PBMCs or T cells enriched from blood (not recorded which). The origin of the receptors is a woman aged 40 to 55 who had recovered from COVID-19.

CDR3 in DNA: TGTGCCACCAGTGATTTGAGAGGGGGGGTGATACGATATGGCTACACCTTC. Translated: CATSDLRGGVIRYGYTF. J is TRBJ1-2 and V is TRBV24-1; D possibly corresponds to TRBD1 (6 bases). With 0 bases removed from V and 5 bases from J, the gap between germline ends came to 18 bases. The CDR3 has 17 amino acids. The germline V gene has CDR1 KGHDR and CDR2 SFDVKD.

There are a few counts of this clone. V is TRBV7-9 and J is TRBJ1-1; 11 nucleotides match TRBD1. The CDR3 consists of 15 residues. In germline, CDR1 is SEHNR, CDR2 FQNEAQ (reference sequence). J was trimmed by 6 bases and V by 5 bases; bases with no gene match: 8. This chain's CDR3 is CASSRGQGVFAEAFF. The CDR3 nucleotides read TGTGCCAGCAGCCGGGGACAGGGGGTTTTCGCTGAAGCTTTCTTT. Supplemented by reference TRBV7-9 and TRBJ1-1, the full variable domain reads DTGVSQNPRHKITKRGQNVTFRCDPISEHNRLYWYRQTLGQGPEFLTYFQNEAQLEKSRLLSDRFSAERPKGSFSTLEIQRTEQGDSAMYLCASSRGQGVFAEAFFGQGTRLTVV.

This chain joins TRBV6-5 and TRBJ2-5, with 10 bases matching TRBD2. The CDR3 consists of 15 residues. V shed 5 bases, J shed 2 bases, and the junction held 5 bases outside the gene matches. Per the germline V gene, CDR1 is MNHEY and CDR2 is SVGAGI. Here the CDR3 DNA reads TGTGCCAGCAGTACTAGCGGGGCTTTTCAAGAGACCCAGTACTTC. This translates into CASSTSGAFQETQYF.

About this clone itself: This specimen includes other DNA sequences encoding the same CDR3. The chain has TRBV5-1 and TRBJ1-2, with D maybe TRBD1 (5 bases). Per germline, CDR1 SGHRS and CDR2 YFSETQ. The V end lost 0 bases, the J end lost 4 bases, and 7 bases lay between the germline ends. The CDR3 runs 13 residues. CDR3 residues: CASSLDDSYGYTF. The CDR3 DNA reads as TGCGCCAGCAGCTTGGATGACAGCTATGGCTACACCTTC. The entire variable domain, with the rest obtained from reference TRBV5-1 and TRBJ1-2, is as follows: KAGVTQTPRYLIKTRGQQVTLSCSPISGHRSVSWYQQTPGQGLQFLFEYFSETQRNKGNFPGRFSGRQFSNSRSEMNVSTLELGDSALYLCASSLDDSYGYTFGSGTRLTVV.

This chain links TRBV11-2 with TRBJ2-5; 7 bases align to TRBD2. The CDR3 extends over 15 amino acids. The V and J ends lost 1 base and 3 bases, in that order; junction bases with no gene match: 5. The germline CDR1 and CDR2 sequences are SGHAT and FQNNGV. CDR3 residues: CASSLGLAAKETQYF. CDR3 DNA: TGTGCCAGCAGCTTAGGGCTAGCGGCAAAAGAGACCCAGTACTTC.

The CDR3 nucleotides read TGTGCCTGGAGCCCGTCAGGGAACACTGAAGCTTTCTTT. Its protein is CAWSPSGNTEAFF. This chain uses TRBV30 with TRBJ1-1; no clear D. The length of the CDR3 is 13 residues. The V gene's germline CDR1 is GTSNPN and CDR2 SVGIG (reference sequence). The V end was cut by 3 bases, the J end by 1 base, with 9 bases between.

The chain joins TRBV19 to TRBJ1-1; tentatively, D is TRBD1 (6 bases). Germline V gives CDR1 LNHDA, CDR2 SQIVND (reference sequence). This CDR3 has 14 amino acids. Trimming cost V 8 bases and J 4 bases, with 17 bases left between them. The CDR3 here is CASQFSRGGTEAFF. CDR3 DNA sequence: TGTGCCAGTCAATTTTCCAGGGGCGGCACTGAAGCTTTCTTT.

The V gene is TRBV25-1, the J gene TRBJ2-3; weak D call: TRBD2 (6 bases). The CDR3 runs 14 residues. The V end lost 8 bases, the J end lost 3 bases, and 15 bases lay between the germline ends. Germline V gene sequence: CDR1 MGHDK, CDR2 SYGVNS. CDR3 sequence (DNA): TGTGCCAGCCAGTCTGGGGGGAGAACAGATACGCAGTATTTT. This sequence encodes CASQSGGRTDTQYF.

The chain uses TRBV27 and TRBJ2-3; TRBD2 matches at 10 bases. This CDR3 is 18 amino acids long. V was clipped by 2 bases and J by 6 bases; unmatched bases: 14. The germline gives CDR1 MNHEY, CDR2 SMNVEV (reference sequence). This chain's CDR3 is CASSLVGLAGVGRDTQYF. CDR3 DNA: TGTGCCAGCAGTTTAGTGGGCCTAGCGGGAGTGGGGCGGGATACGCAGTATTTT.

A remark on this clone: Just one base apart from a much larger clone, this may be a read error. J is TRBJ1-2 and V is TRBV5-1; 9 bases match TRBD1. With 5 bases clipped from V and 7 bases from J, the junction kept 6 bases outside the gene matches. Looked up from germline, CDR1 is SGHRS and CDR2 is YFSETQ. The CDR3 contains 13 residues. Written as DNA, the CDR3 is TGCGCCAGCAGTTCCGGGACAGGGACTGGCTACACCTTC. Its protein is CASSSGTGTGYTF.

The chain is built from TRBV28 and TRBJ1-2; 9 bases are shared with TRBD1. CDR3 length equals 19 residues. V shed 2 bases and J 4 bases; nucleotides not matched to a gene: 17. Looked up from germline, CDR1 is MDHEN and CDR2 is SYDVKM. The CDR3 DNA sequence: TGTGCCAGCAGTTTACTTACGGGCCAGACAGGGGGAGAGGCCTATGGCTACACCTTC. Translated: CASSLLTGQTGGEAYGYTF.

The chain couples TRBV28 to TRBJ1-1; D gene uncertain. Germline-derived CDR1 and CDR2 are MDHEN and SYDVKM. Trimming took 5 bases from V and 0 from J, leaving 10 bases between them. The CDR3 is 14 residues long. The CDR3 protein is CASSLPRVNTEAFF. The CDR3, as DNA: TGTGCCAGCAGTCTCCCCCGGGTGAACACTGAAGCTTTCTTT.

This clone has just a few counts. The V call is TRBV28, the J call TRBJ1-6; D is perhaps TRBD1 (6 bases). The germline gives CDR1 MDHEN, CDR2 SYDVKM. This CDR3 region has 14 residues. V was trimmed by 8 bases and J by 3 bases, leaving 11 bases between them. The CDR3 protein is CASGGGHYNSPLHF. The DNA for the CDR3 is TGTGCCAGCGGGGGGGGACACTATAATTCACCCCTCCACTTT.

The rearrangement joins TRBV20-1 to TRBJ1-5; possible D gene TRBD1, 6 bases. Germline CDR1 reads DFQATT; CDR2 reads SNEGSKA (reference sequence). There are 14 residues in the CDR3. V was trimmed by 3 bases and J by 6 bases, leaving 15 bases between them. The CDR3 is CSASQGLVFQPQHF. The CDR3 coding sequence is TGCAGTGCTAGTCAGGGGTTGGTTTTTCAGCCCCAGCATTTT.

The chain couples TRBV21-1 to TRBJ2-1; the listed D gene, TRBD2, was not tested against the DNA. TRBV21-1 is given as a pseudogene. This CDR3 spans 14 amino acids. The chain's CDR3 is CASSGISGSDEQFF. The CDR3 DNA reads TGTGCCAGCAGCGGTATTAGCGGTAGCGATGAGCAGTTCTTC.

This clone was seen only once. This chain links TRBV25-1 with TRBJ2-3, with 13 positions matching TRBD2. After removal of 6 bases from V and 2 bases from J, the junction contained 8 bases not matched to a gene. CDR1 and CDR2 from the germline V gene are MGHDK and SYGVNS. The CDR3 loop spans 17 amino acids. CDR3 sequence reads: CASRGLAGTSDTDTQYF. In nucleotides, the CDR3 is TGTGCCAGCAGGGGACTAGCGGGAACCTCTGACACAGATACGCAGTATTTT.

About this clone: Other nucleotide sequences in the sample specify the same CDR3. The chain employs TRBV5-1 and TRBJ1-6; tentative D call: TRBD1 (6 bases). Germline CDR1 and CDR2: SGHRS and YFSETQ. The length of the CDR3 is 14 residues. V gave up 3 bases and J gave up 10 bases, with 14 bases separating them. The CDR3 DNA follows: TGCGCCAGCAGCTCGGGACAACGGGACTCACCCCTCCACTTT. As protein: CASSSGQRDSPLHF.

This chain uses TRBV2 with TRBJ2-1; the match to TRBD2 covers 7 bases. V dropped 1 base and J dropped 2; count of bases not matched to a gene: 8. The CDR3 sequence is 17 residues long. CDR1 is SNHLY, CDR2 FYNNEI, per germline. The CDR3 DNA reads TGTGCCAGCAGTGAAGGCCGGCGAGCGGGAACCTACAATGAGCAGTTCTTC. Its translation is CASSEGRRAGTYNEQFF.

The rearrangement links TRBV7-2 to TRBJ2-1, with 16 bases identical to TRBD2. Trimming removed 8 bases from V and 5 bases from J; junction bases left unmatched: 15. Germline V gene sequence: CDR1 SGHTA, CDR2 FQGNSA. The CDR3 is 19 amino acids. The CDR3 is CASSLAMGLAGGPNNEQFF. The CDR3 DNA follows: TGTGCCAGCTCGCTAGCCATGGGACTAGCGGGAGGGCCGAACAATGAGCAGTTCTTC.

CDR3 in amino acids: CASSQPTGAETQYF. The CDR3 region has the DNA TGTGCCAGCAGCCAACCTACAGGGGCAGAGACCCAGTACTTC. The chain has TRBV4-2 and TRBJ2-5; 7 bases match TRBD1. V lost 2 bases to trimming and J lost 4 bases; unmatched junction nucleotides: 4. From germline, CDR1 is LGHNA and CDR2 YNFKEQ. The CDR3 consists of 14 residues.

CDR3 in amino acids: CAWSVRKGIGTEAFF. CDR3 coding DNA: TGTGCCTGGAGTGTACGGAAGGGGATCGGCACTGAAGCTTTCTTT. V is TRBV30 and J is TRBJ1-1; possibly TRBD1 for D (5 bases). Germline V gene lookup returns CDR1 GTSNPN and CDR2 SVGIG (reference sequence). The V end lost 0 bases, the J end lost 4 bases, and 15 bases lay between the germline ends. This CDR3 is built from 15 residues.

The chain employs TRBV5-6 and TRBJ1-2; 9 bases are a match to TRBD1. CDR3 length equals 13 residues. From germline, CDR1 is SGHDT and CDR2 YYEEEE. The J segment lost 7 bases and the V segment lost 5 bases, leaving 6 bases of the junction unmatched. The CDR3 coding sequence is TGTGCCAGCAGACAGGGGGCTGGTAGTGGCTACACCTTC. Its protein is CASRQGAGSGYTF. The whole variable domain, remainder taken from reference TRBV5-6 and TRBJ1-2, is DAGVTQSPTHLIKTRGQQVTLRCSPKSGHDTVSWYQQALGQGPQFIFQYYEEEERQRGNFPDRFSGHQFPNYSSELNVNALLLGDSALYLCASRQGAGSGYTFGSGTRLTVV.

This sequence joins TRBV15 and TRBJ2-3; TRBD2 is a possible D gene (6 bases). V shed 2 bases and J shed 5 bases, with 23 bases lying between them. Germline V gene data show CDR1 as LNHNV and CDR2 as YYDKDF (reference sequence). The CDR3 runs 18 residues. CDR3 sequence: CATSRNGPGVESRDTQYF. CDR3 coding DNA: TGTGCCACCAGCAGAAACGGCCCGGGGGTGGAATCCAGAGATACGCAGTATTTT.

The J gene is TRBJ1-6, the V gene TRBV5-8; D is uncertain. V lost 4 bases, J lost 5 bases, and 10 bases lay in between. CDR3 length equals 14 residues. Germline V gene sequence: CDR1 SGHTS, CDR2 YDEGEE. DNA of the CDR3: TGTGCCAGCAGCCCACCTAGTGATAATTCACCCCTCCACTTT. It yields the protein CASSPPSDNSPLHF.

The rearrangement joins TRBV7-2 to TRBJ1-2, with D perhaps TRBD1 (5 bases). This CDR3 is built from 14 residues. With 2 bases removed from V and 5 bases from J, the gap between germline ends came to 12 bases. CDR1 and CDR2 (germline): SGHTA, FQGNSA. The CDR3, as DNA: TGTGCCAGCAGCTTACAGCAGGGTAAATATGGCTACACCTTC. Protein sequence: CASSLQQGKYGYTF.

DNA for the CDR3: TGCGCCAGCAGTGAGGCGGCTAGCGGCTACAATGAGCAGTTCTTC. Translating gives CASSEAASGYNEQFF. This chain joins TRBV10-1 and TRBJ2-1, with TRBD2 identical over 7 bases. CDR1 WNHNN and CDR2 SYGVQD come from the germline V gene (reference sequence). With 2 bases clipped from V and 3 bases from J, the junction kept 4 bases outside the gene matches. This CDR3 region has 15 residues.